These 5 T cell receptor beta chains were sequenced from one sample in a study of OX40 agonist ivuxolimab in advanced cancers. Assay used: immunoSEQ multiplex PCR; TCRdb lists only in-frame clones, some missing. The table has approximately 15,000 clones, 64% seen once. Sequences were derived from CD4+ or CD8+ T cells sorted from blood, sampled in a trial of the OX40 agonist ivuxolimab. The receptors originated from an adult with an advanced solid tumor such as melanoma, head and neck, liver or kidney cancer.

The CDR3 region is CASSHPTGVGNSPLHF. The CDR3 nucleotides are TGTGCCAGCAGCCATCCGACAGGGGTCGGGAATTCACCCCTCCACTTT. The genes are TRBV9 and TRBJ1-6, with TRBD1 matching over 8 bases. This CDR3 is 16 amino acids long. Trimming took 4 bases from V and 7 from J; bases not matched to a gene: 10. Germline V gene data show CDR1 as SGDLS and CDR2 as YYNGEE.

V usage is TRBV28 and J usage is TRBJ2-7; D perhaps matches TRBD2 (6 bases). The CDR3 is made up of 14 amino acids. V was trimmed by 2 bases and J by 3 bases, leaving 11 bases between them. The germline gives CDR1 MDHEN, CDR2 SYDVKM. CDR3 DNA: TGTGCCAGCAGTTTACTCGGGGGTGGCTACGAGCAGTACTTC. Protein sequence: CASSLLGGGYEQYF.

This clone was seen a few times. The J gene is TRBJ1-2, the V gene TRBV4-3, with 7 bases identical to TRBD1. This CDR3 comprises 15 residues. V shed 1 base, J shed 5 bases, and the junction held 7 bases outside the gene matches. Germline values: CDR1 LGHNA, CDR2 YSLEER. The CDR3 protein is CASSQVRGRGYGYTF. CDR3 bases: TGCGCCAGCAGCCAAGTAAGGGGGCGCGGGTATGGCTACACCTTC.

This chain joins TRBV19 and TRBJ2-1; 10 bases map to TRBD2. V dropped 7 bases and J dropped 10; count of bases not matched to a gene: 13. Germline lookup yields CDR1 LNHDA and CDR2 SQIVND (reference sequence). This CDR3 contains 15 residues. In nucleotides, the CDR3 is TGTGCCAGTACCCCCTCCAGCGGGGGGGCCCGGGAGCAGTTCTTC. This sequence encodes CASTPSSGGAREQFF.

V is TRBV27 and J is TRBJ2-1, with 8 bases aligning to TRBD1. The V gene's germline CDR1 is MNHEY and CDR2 SMNVEV (reference sequence). The J segment lost 5 bases and the V segment lost 10 bases, leaving 7 bases of the junction unmatched. This CDR3 has 13 amino acids. In DNA, the CDR3 is TGTGCCACTCGCGGACAGGGAAACAATGAGCAGTTCTTC. Encoded protein: CATRGQGNNEQFF.